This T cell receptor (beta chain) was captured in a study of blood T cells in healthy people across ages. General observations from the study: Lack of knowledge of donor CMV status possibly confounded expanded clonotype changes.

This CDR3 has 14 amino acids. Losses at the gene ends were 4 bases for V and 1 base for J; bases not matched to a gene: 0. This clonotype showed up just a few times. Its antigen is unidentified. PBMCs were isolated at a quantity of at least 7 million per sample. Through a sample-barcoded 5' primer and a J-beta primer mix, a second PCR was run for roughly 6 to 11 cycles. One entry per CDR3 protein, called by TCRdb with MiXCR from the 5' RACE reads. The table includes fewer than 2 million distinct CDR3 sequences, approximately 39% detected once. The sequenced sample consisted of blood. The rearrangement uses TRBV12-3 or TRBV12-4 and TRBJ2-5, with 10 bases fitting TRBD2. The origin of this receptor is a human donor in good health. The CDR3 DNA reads TGTGCCAGCAGTTGGACTAGCGGCCAAGAGACCCAGTACTTC. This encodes CASSWTSGQETQYF.